This TCR beta chain was obtained from a study of T cell responses to AZD1222 COVID-19 vaccine (dated by TCRdb to the early 2020s). Regarding the study in general: Because spike-specific TCR depth and breadth did not differ between the two schedules, AZD1222 recipients who got a second dose at roughly 4 weeks were pooled with those who got a second dose at roughly 12 weeks. TCR sequencing covered some 250 trial participants: 200 to 210 given two doses of AZD1222 and around 26 given two doses of MenACWY control vaccine. Enrollment into the trials was organized by age into subgroups of 18-55, 56-69 and 70-plus years, and those subgroups contained about 160, 30 and 59 TCR-sequenced participants, respectively.

The CDR3 regions of human TCRbeta chains were analyzed by immunosequencing. The paper's processing steps were these. TCRs in the repertoires were compared against a reference library of SARS-CoV-2-specific TCRs that had been generated with the MIRA antigen-specificity platform. Breadth was defined as the fraction of unique TCRs that were SARS-CoV-2-associated. Depth was defined as the fraction of total T cells that were SARS-CoV-2-associated. Using the MIRA data, each spike-specific TCR was assigned both to the spike region to which the TCR was reactive and to a CD4 or CD8 class. Log10-transformed breadth and depth values were compared by one-way ANOVA with Sidak's multiple comparisons tests. This is the immuneACCESS table as TCRdb keeps it, with only in-frame sequences that have V and J called. A part of the clones is gone; compared with another copy, unresolved V genes explain less than half, and the rest is unexplained. The V and J calls and clone size are taken from that table; D and trimming were inferred from the DNA. The sample table lists about 120,000 clones, 70% to 90% of them with a count of one. 2.4% of the sample comes from the top ten.

Study-wide findings and limitations: Only five to seven AZD1222 recipients were SARS-CoV-2 seropositive at baseline, limiting conclusions about previously exposed vaccinees. Epitopes outside the regions mutated in the B.1.351 and B.1.1.7 variants were reportedly recognized by nearly half of the unique spike-specific TCRs. The 56-69-year group was small, and its depth increase did not reach significance, likely because of low power. Because no day 14 peak-response samples were available, repertoires were characterized only after the peak T cell response. Participants were mostly white British and included more females than males, and it was suggested by the authors that clonal diversity may have been underestimated. Vaccine-associated CD4 TCRs spanned the whole spike protein, with dominant responses in regions 160-218 and 743-854. Spike-specific TCR breadth and depth rose significantly after two AZD1222 doses compared with day 0 and with MenACWY recipients.

The intended sense of this specimen's time point label: baseline before first vaccination. Vaccinee samples were obtained from the UK trials COV001 and COV002, which included a single-blind randomized controlled phase 2/3 trial of AZD1222 (ChAdOx1 nCoV-19) in healthy adults. For TCRbeta chain sequencing, PBMC samples were collected from trial participants at day 0 and at day 28 after the second dose. The CDR3 sequence holds 17 residues, the cysteine and phenylalanine included. Just the 51-base CDR3 DNA is kept, in frame starting at base 1. Trimming takes 0 bases off V and 4 bases off J; junction bases not matched to a gene: 6. Via the germline V gene (reference sequence), CDR1 is GTSNPN and CDR2 SVGIG. In the case of this clone: It has no known antigen specificity. Base qualities are missing; no much larger clone stands one base away.

Sample: peripheral blood, taken on day 0 of AZD1222 vaccination. The receptor comes from an adult in good health. The receptor chain draws on TRBV30 and TRBJ1-6, with 10 bases in between that match TRBD1. The base sequence is TGTGCCTGGAGTGTACAGTCGGGACAGGGGTATAATTCACCCCTCCACTTT. Its protein product is CAWSVQSGQGYNSPLHF.